A selection of T cell receptor beta chains follows, all from one sample in a study of shared clonotypes between healthy human individuals. Some clones are missing from TCRdb's copy, which holds only in-frame ones; the method was immunoSEQ multiplex PCR. Among 600,000 or so clones listed, more than 95% were seen once. Material: naive CD8+ T cells sorted from blood. These receptors originate from a young man in good health. CDR3s include the opening cysteine and the closing phenylalanine or tryptophan. Each record gives: J gene, V gene, clone size, D gene, CDR3 protein, CDR3 DNA. D genes are given only for firm matches. The size of a clone is reported for some rows only, either as once, few or many, or as a class for expanded clones.

j_gene: TRBJ2-7
v_gene: TRBV7-9
abundance: .
d_gene: TRBD1
CDR3aa: CASSLALGTARYEQYF
CDR3nt: TGTGCCAGCAGCTTAGCCCTAGGGACAGCTAGATACGAGCAGTACTTC

j_gene: TRBJ2-7
v_gene: TRBV15
abundance: .
d_gene: TRBD1
CDR3aa: CATSRYLTDRGGYEQYF
CDR3nt: TGTGCCACCAGCAGATACTTAACGGACAGGGGTGGCTACGAGCAGTACTTC

j_gene: TRBJ2-1
v_gene: TRBV4-3
abundance: once
d_gene: .
CDR3aa: CASSQDSGSTYNEQFF
CDR3nt: TGCGCCAGCAGCCAAGATTCCGGGAGTACCTACAATGAGCAGTTCTTC

j_gene: TRBJ2-1
v_gene: TRBV29-1
abundance: .
d_gene: TRBD1
CDR3aa: CSVGPSDRVDQQFF
CDR3nt: TGCAGCGTTGGTCCGTCGGACAGGGTAGATCAGCAGTTCTTC

j_gene: TRBJ2-1
v_gene: TRBV7-9
abundance: .
d_gene: TRBD2
CDR3aa: CASSHPQRDYNEQFF
CDR3nt: TGTGCCAGCTCGCATCCCCAGCGGGACTACAATGAGCAGTTCTTC

j_gene: TRBJ1-4
v_gene: TRBV28
abundance: .
d_gene: .
CDR3aa: CASRRWTGTNEKLFF
CDR3nt: TGTGCCAGCAGACGATGGACCGGTACGAATGAAAAACTGTTTTTT

j_gene: TRBJ2-7
v_gene: TRBV7-9
abundance: .
d_gene: .
CDR3aa: CASSLGGVLSYEQYF
CDR3nt: TGTGCCAGCAGCTTAGGGGGGGTCCTCTCCTACGAGCAGTACTTC

j_gene: TRBJ2-1
v_gene: TRBV7-9
abundance: .
d_gene: .
CDR3aa: CASSLEASPEQFF
CDR3nt: TGTGCCAGCAGCTTAGAGGCAAGTCCCGAGCAGTTCTTC

j_gene: TRBJ2-7
v_gene: TRBV28
abundance: .
d_gene: TRBD2
CDR3aa: CASSHKTSGSDEQYF
CDR3nt: TGTGCCAGCAGCCACAAAACTAGCGGGAGTGACGAGCAGTACTTC

j_gene: TRBJ2-2
v_gene: TRBV29-1
abundance: .
d_gene: TRBD1
CDR3aa: CSVARDRGYTGELFF
CDR3nt: TGCAGCGTTGCCAGGGACAGGGGTTACACCGGGGAGCTGTTTTTT

j_gene: TRBJ1-5
v_gene: TRBV4-3
abundance: once
d_gene: .
CDR3aa: CASSPSQISNQPQHF
CDR3nt: TGCGCCAGCAGCCCCTCTCAGATAAGCAATCAGCCCCAGCATTTT

j_gene: TRBJ2-3
v_gene: TRBV7-8
abundance: .
d_gene: TRBD1
CDR3aa: CASSPRGTGVRTDTQYF
CDR3nt: TGTGCCAGCAGCCCAAGGGGGACAGGGGTCCGCACAGATACGCAGTATTTT

j_gene: TRBJ1-1
v_gene: TRBV5-1
abundance: .
d_gene: .
CDR3aa: CASSLRGVMNTEAFF
CDR3nt: TGCGCCAGCAGCTTGAGGGGGGTGATGAACACTGAAGCTTTCTTT

j_gene: TRBJ2-1
v_gene: TRBV7-9
abundance: .
d_gene: TRBD1
CDR3aa: CASPGQGANEQFF
CDR3nt: TGTGCCAGCCCCGGACAGGGGGCCAATGAGCAGTTCTTC

j_gene: TRBJ2-3
v_gene: TRBV5-1
abundance: .
d_gene: TRBD2
CDR3aa: CASSLGLAGVTTDTQYF
CDR3nt: TGCGCCAGCAGCTTGGGTCTAGCGGGAGTGACGACAGATACGCAGTATTTT

j_gene: TRBJ1-1
v_gene: TRBV7-8
abundance: .
d_gene: TRBD1
CDR3aa: CASSPPGGTEAFF
CDR3nt: TGTGCCAGCAGCCCCCCAGGGGGAACTGAAGCTTTCTTT

j_gene: TRBJ1-1
v_gene: TRBV29-1
abundance: once
d_gene: .
CDR3aa: CSVDRAGRGNTEAFF
CDR3nt: TGCAGCGTTGATCGGGCAGGGAGAGGAAACACTGAAGCTTTCTTT

j_gene: TRBJ2-3
v_gene: TRBV9
abundance: .
d_gene: TRBD2
CDR3aa: CASSVEVLAGDTDTQYF
CDR3nt: TGTGCCAGCAGCGTAGAAGTTCTAGCGGGAGACACAGATACGCAGTATTTT

j_gene: TRBJ1-3
v_gene: TRBV7-6
abundance: .
d_gene: .
CDR3aa: CASSLGYGGNTIYF
CDR3nt: TGTGCCAGCAGCTTGGGATACGGGGGAAACACCATATATTTT

j_gene: TRBJ2-3
v_gene: TRBV27
abundance: .
d_gene: .
CDR3aa: CASSLSRTDTQYF
CDR3nt: TGTGCCAGCAGTTTATCGCGGACAGATACGCAGTATTTT

j_gene: TRBJ1-2
v_gene: TRBV11-2
abundance: once
d_gene: .
CDR3aa: CASSLEQTIYGYTF
CDR3nt: TGTGCCAGCAGCTTAGAACAGACGATCTATGGCTACACCTTC

j_gene: TRBJ2-2
v_gene: TRBV10-3
abundance: .
d_gene: .
CDR3aa: CAISESYANTGELFF
CDR3nt: TGTGCCATCAGTGAAAGCTACGCGAACACCGGGGAGCTGTTTTTT

j_gene: TRBJ2-3
v_gene: TRBV11-2
abundance: .
d_gene: .
CDR3aa: CASSLVWQGNTQYF
CDR3nt: TGTGCCAGCAGCTTAGTCTGGCAGGGTAATACGCAGTATTTT

j_gene: TRBJ1-3
v_gene: TRBV5-6
abundance: .
d_gene: .
CDR3aa: CASSRGGRSSGNTIYF
CDR3nt: TGTGCCAGCAGCCGAGGTGGACGGAGCTCTGGAAACACCATATATTTT

j_gene: TRBJ2-1
v_gene: TRBV7-9
abundance: .
d_gene: .
CDR3aa: CASSFLYEQFF
CDR3nt: TGTGCCAGCAGCTTTCTTTATGAGCAGTTCTTC

j_gene: TRBJ2-1
v_gene: TRBV11-2
abundance: .
d_gene: TRBD2
CDR3aa: CASSFSPAGERFYNEQFF
CDR3nt: TGTGCCAGCAGCTTTTCCCCAGCGGGAGAACGGTTCTACAATGAGCAGTTCTTC

j_gene: TRBJ1-5
v_gene: TRBV12-2
abundance: .
d_gene: .
CDR3aa: CASRCRDRARNQPQHF
CDR3nt: TGTGCAAGTCGCTGCCGGGACAGGGCGAGAAATCAGCCCCAGCATTTT

j_gene: TRBJ2-7
v_gene: TRBV6-1
abundance: .
d_gene: .
CDR3aa: CASSEKAGLLYEQYF
CDR3nt: TGTGCCAGCAGTGAAAAGGCGGGACTCCTGTACGAGCAGTACTTC

j_gene: TRBJ1-4
v_gene: TRBV6-5
abundance: .
d_gene: .
CDR3aa: CATRTSTSTNEKLFF
CDR3nt: TGTGCCACTAGGACTAGCACTTCAACTAATGAAAAACTGTTTTTT

j_gene: TRBJ1-5
v_gene: TRBV15
abundance: .
d_gene: TRBD1
CDR3aa: CATSNRQGASSNQPQHF
CDR3nt: TGTGCCACCAGCAATAGACAGGGGGCATCTAGCAATCAGCCCCAGCATTTT

j_gene: TRBJ2-7
v_gene: TRBV7-6
abundance: .
d_gene: TRBD1
CDR3aa: CASSPWTGETYEQYF
CDR3nt: TGTGCCAGCAGCCCCTGGACAGGGGAGACTTACGAGCAGTACTTC

j_gene: TRBJ2-1
v_gene: TRBV29-1
abundance: .
d_gene: TRBD2
CDR3aa: CSVEGTSYNEQFF
CDR3nt: TGCAGCGTTGAGGGGACTAGCTACAATGAGCAGTTCTTC

j_gene: TRBJ2-2
v_gene: TRBV27
abundance: .
d_gene: .
CDR3aa: CASSRLPTGNTGELFF
CDR3nt: TGTGCCAGCAGTCGGCTACCGACAGGGAACACCGGGGAGCTGTTTTTT

j_gene: TRBJ2-7
v_gene: TRBV18
abundance: once
d_gene: .
CDR3aa: CASSLDGLGEQYF
CDR3nt: TGTGCCAGCTCACTGGACGGACTCGGCGAGCAGTACTTC

j_gene: TRBJ2-2
v_gene: TRBV27
abundance: .
d_gene: .
CDR3aa: CASRRGSTGELFF
CDR3nt: TGTGCCAGCAGGCGAGGGAGCACCGGGGAGCTGTTTTTT

j_gene: TRBJ2-1
v_gene: TRBV5-1
abundance: .
d_gene: .
CDR3aa: CASQMDANEQFF
CDR3nt: TGCGCCAGCCAGATGGACGCCAATGAGCAGTTCTTC

j_gene: TRBJ2-7
v_gene: TRBV9
abundance: once
d_gene: .
CDR3aa: CASSVTGSGYEQYF
CDR3nt: TGTGCCAGCAGCGTCACAGGGTCAGGCTACGAGCAGTACTTC

j_gene: TRBJ1-5
v_gene: TRBV6-1
abundance: .
d_gene: .
CDR3aa: CASSEGTYSNQPQHF
CDR3nt: TGTGCCAGCAGTGAAGGGACCTATAGCAATCAGCCCCAGCATTTT

j_gene: TRBJ2-3
v_gene: TRBV19
abundance: .
d_gene: TRBD2
CDR3aa: CASSIRWRETTDTQYF
CDR3nt: TGTGCCAGTAGTATTCGATGGCGGGAGACCACAGATACGCAGTATTTT

j_gene: TRBJ2-2
v_gene: TRBV27
abundance: .
d_gene: TRBD1
CDR3aa: CASTRGMTGGWTGELFF
CDR3nt: TGTGCCAGCACCCGGGGGATGACAGGGGGCTGGACCGGGGAGCTGTTTTTT

j_gene: TRBJ1-1
v_gene: TRBV4-3
abundance: .
d_gene: .
CDR3aa: CASSIQGGGTEAFF
CDR3nt: TGCGCCAGCAGTATACAGGGAGGGGGAACTGAAGCTTTCTTT

j_gene: TRBJ2-7
v_gene: TRBV11-2
abundance: .
d_gene: TRBD1
CDR3aa: CASSARGTGRYEQYF
CDR3nt: TGTGCCAGCAGCGCCCGCGGGACAGGGCGGTACGAGCAGTACTTC

j_gene: TRBJ2-2
v_gene: TRBV28
abundance: .
d_gene: TRBD2
CDR3aa: CASSFGRVGELFF
CDR3nt: TGTGCCAGCAGTTTCGGGAGGGTTGGGGAGCTGTTTTTT

j_gene: TRBJ2-1
v_gene: TRBV29-1
abundance: .
d_gene: TRBD2
CDR3aa: CSVRLAGGPEDEQFF
CDR3nt: TGCAGCGTGAGACTAGCGGGAGGGCCGGAGGATGAGCAGTTCTTC

j_gene: TRBJ2-7
v_gene: TRBV28
abundance: once
d_gene: .
CDR3aa: CASSFVGAGSEQYF
CDR3nt: TGTGCCAGCAGTTTTGTAGGGGCTGGTTCCGAGCAGTACTTC

j_gene: TRBJ1-5
v_gene: TRBV28
abundance: .
d_gene: .
CDR3aa: CASSSTASYQPQHF
CDR3nt: TGTGCCAGCAGTTCGACAGCTTCTTATCAGCCCCAGCATTTT

j_gene: TRBJ2-6
v_gene: TRBV6-7
abundance: .
d_gene: .
CDR3aa: CASSASSRANVLTF
CDR3nt: TGTGCCAGCAGTGCGTCAAGTCGGGCCAACGTCCTGACTTTC

j_gene: TRBJ2-7
v_gene: TRBV11-2
abundance: once
d_gene: .
CDR3aa: CASSLFPPQPKASYEQYF
CDR3nt: TGTGCCAGCAGCTTATTTCCGCCACAGCCAAAAGCCTCCTACGAGCAGTACTTC